This TCR beta chain is from a study of response to subunit inactivated influenza vaccine. CDR3 length: 14 amino acids. V was trimmed by 3 bases and J by 10 bases, leaving 13 bases between them. TCRdb analysed the RT-PCR reads with MiXCR anew, one entry per CDR3 protein. This table holds some 850,000 distinct CDR3 sequences, approximately 18% found once. The rearrangement links TRBV12-3 or TRBV12-4 to TRBJ1-6; unclear D gene. The clonotype was recovered from a man aged 45-65 years who received an inactivated influenza vaccine. This specimen consisted of PBMCs from blood, obtained 4 to 6 days after vaccination. The CDR3 nucleotides are TGTGCCAGCAGTTTCACGGGCCGTGAGTCACCCCTCCACTTT. The encoded protein is CASSFTGRESPLHF.